The next 28 T cell receptor beta chains were all read from a single sample in a study of blood T cell repertoires in COVID-19. Sequencing used immunoSEQ multiplex PCR; TCRdb keeps in-frame clones, though not all of them. The table has nearly 250,000 clones, about 82% seen once. The source material was PBMCs or T cells enriched from blood (not recorded which). These receptors originate from a woman aged 50 to 60 with acute COVID-19.

J is TRBJ1-1 and V is TRBV3-1 (or the pseudogene TRBV3-2); D may be TRBD1 (5 bases). V lost 2 bases and J lost 1, with 14 bases in between. Germline V gene sequence: CDR1 LGHDT, CDR2 YNNKEL (reference sequence). This CDR3 is built from 16 residues. The CDR3 DNA sequence: TGTGCCAGCAGCCAATTAGGGGAGGGGCCGAACACTGAAGCTTTCTTT. As protein: CASSQLGEGPNTEAFF.

The rearrangement links TRBV6-1 to TRBJ2-2; 7 nucleotides line up with TRBD1. V gave up 3 bases and J gave up 5 bases; unmatched junction bases: 3. The CDR3 consists of 14 residues. Germline CDR1 reads MNHNS; CDR2 reads SASEGT. The CDR3 DNA follows: TGTGCCAGCAGTGATCCAGGGGGAACCGGGGAGCTGTTTTTT. Its protein product is CASSDPGGTGELFF.

V is TRBV15 and J is TRBJ2-1; D is perhaps TRBD2 (6 bases). V was pared by 5 bases and J by 3 bases, with 17 bases between. The germline V gene encodes CDR1 LNHNV and CDR2 YYDKDF (reference sequence). CDR3 size: 16 residues. For the CDR3, the DNA is TGTGCCACCAGCGCACGACTGGGGCGGGGCTACAATGAGCAGTTCTTC. It translates to CATSARLGRGYNEQFF.

This clone was seen only a few times. The chain employs TRBV3-1 (or the pseudogene TRBV3-2) and TRBJ1-2; no clear D. V was shortened by 2 bases and J by 6 bases, with 13 bases between the two germline ends. The CDR3 is 14 amino acids. Per germline, CDR1 LGHDT and CDR2 YNNKEL (reference sequence). For the CDR3, the DNA is TGTGCCAGCAGCCAAACCGACATAAGCCATGGCTACACCTTC. Amino acid sequence: CASSQTDISHGYTF.

The chain joins TRBV27 to TRBJ1-1; D might be TRBD1 (6 bases). CDR1 is MNHEY, CDR2 SMNVEV, per germline (reference sequence). V was clipped by 5 bases and J by 2 bases, with 12 bases between them. CDR3 length equals 14 residues. For the CDR3, the DNA is TGTGCCAGCAGTGGCCGGACAGAAAACACTGAAGCTTTCTTT. Translated, it gives CASSGRTENTEAFF.

The chain links TRBV12-3 or TRBV12-4 to TRBJ1-1; the D is unclear. The CDR3 totals 12 residues. Between the trimmed V and J ends, which lost 7 bases and 6 bases, there was a span of 12 bases. Here the CDR3 reads CASKLEVAEAFF. The DNA for the CDR3 is TGTGCCAGCAAACTTGAGGTTGCTGAAGCTTTCTTT.

Only a few counts were recorded for this clone. The chain employs TRBV6-5 and TRBJ1-5; a possible D gene is TRBD1 (6 bases). CDR3 length equals 14 residues. Trimming left V 0 bases short and J 7 bases short, with 10 bases between. Germline lookup yields CDR1 MNHEY and CDR2 SVGAGI. For the CDR3, the DNA is TGTGCCAGCAGTTACTCGGGGGCCGGCCAGCCCCAGCATTTT. Protein: CASSYSGAGQPQHF.

For this clone: The junction departs from germline at one end; a sequencing error may be responsible. The rearrangement joins TRBV5-1 to TRBJ2-3, with 8 bases aligning to TRBD1. Germline lookup yields CDR1 SGHRS and CDR2 YFSETQ. The CDR3 is made up of 18 amino acids. In DNA form, the CDR3 reads TGCGCCAGCAGGTTGGGCAGAACAGGGGGAGCCCTCCGGGATACGCAGTATTTT. Its protein is CASRLGRTGGALRDTQYF.

The chain links TRBV9 to TRBJ1-2, with D possibly TRBD1 on 5 matching bases. Germline lookup yields CDR1 SGDLS and CDR2 YYNGEE. The CDR3 sequence is 15 residues long. Trimming shortened V by 1 base and J by 4 bases, and 14 bases separated the two germline ends. In nucleotides, the CDR3 is TGTGCCAGCAGCGTATGGGAAGCAGGGATCTATGGCTACACCTTC. It yields the protein CASSVWEAGIYGYTF.

The CDR3 sequence is CASSSYGTPQGYTF. The CDR3, as DNA: TGTGCCAGCAGCTCATACGGGACTCCCCAAGGCTACACCTTC. The chain couples TRBV9 to TRBJ1-2; weak D call: TRBD1 (5 bases). Looked up from germline, CDR1 is SGDLS and CDR2 is YYNGEE. The V and J ends lost 4 bases and 8 bases respectively, with 18 bases between them. This CDR3 contains 14 residues.

The chain combines TRBV14 with TRBJ1-3, with D maybe TRBD1 (5 bases). CDR1 SGHDN and CDR2 FVKESK come from the germline V gene. Trimming took off 4 bases at V and 0 bases at J, with 16 bases between the two ends. The CDR3 covers 17 residues. This CDR3 is CASSRLRGSISGNTIYF. The CDR3 DNA sequence: TGTGCCAGCAGCCGCCTAAGGGGCTCAATCTCTGGAAACACCATATATTTT. The variable domain in full, with the rest retrieved from reference TRBV14 and TRBJ1-3, is EAGVTQFPSHSVIEKGQTVTLRCDPISGHDNLYWYRRVMGKEIKFLLHFVKESKQDESGMPNNRFLAERTGGTYSTLKVQPAELEDSGVYFCASSRLRGSISGNTIYFGEGSWLTVV.

This chain links TRBV19 with TRBJ1-1, with D tentatively TRBD1 (6 bases). CDR3 length equals 14 residues. Germline V CDR1 and CDR2: LNHDA, SQIVND (reference sequence). Trimming stripped 5 bases from V and 1 base from J, with 11 bases between. The CDR3 spells CASSLHRENTEAFF. CDR3 nucleotides: TGTGCCAGTAGTTTACACAGGGAGAACACTGAAGCTTTCTTT.

The chain uses TRBV29-1 and TRBJ1-1, with 8 bases aligning to TRBD1. Unmatched junction bases numbered 5, after V lost 4 bases and J lost 1 base. The CDR3 spans 14 residues. Looked up from germline, CDR1 is SQVTM and CDR2 is ANQGSEA. The chain's CDR3 is CSVVPTGENTEAFF. For the CDR3, the DNA is TGCAGCGTTGTGCCGACAGGGGAGAACACTGAAGCTTTCTTT. Full variable domain (rest looked up from reference TRBV29-1 and TRBJ1-1): SAVISQKPSRDICQRGTSLTIQCQVDSQVTMMFWYRQQPGQSLTLIATANQGSEATYESGFVIDKFPISRPNLTFSTLTVSNMSPEDSSIYLCSVVPTGENTEAFFGQGTRLTVV.

This chain connects TRBV5-1 to TRBJ1-1; possibly TRBD1 for D (6 bases). Germline V gene data show CDR1 as SGHRS and CDR2 as YFSETQ. This CDR3 contains 13 residues. Trimming took 3 bases from V and 1 from J, leaving 7 bases between them. CDR3 sequence reads: CASSSGQNTEAFF. In DNA, the CDR3 is TGCGCCAGCAGCTCGGGACAGAACACTGAAGCTTTCTTT.

J is TRBJ1-1 and V is TRBV30, with D possibly matching TRBD1 (6 bases). The CDR3 sequence is 14 residues long. The germline gives CDR1 GTSNPN, CDR2 SVGIG (reference sequence). V lost 3 bases and J 4 bases, leaving 15 bases between the germline ends. CDR3 in amino acids: CAWRFGGGSTEAFF. The CDR3 DNA reads as TGTGCCTGGAGATTTGGGGGCGGGAGCACTGAAGCTTTCTTT.

The sample holds a few counts of this clone. The chain employs TRBV5-1 and TRBJ2-7, with TRBD2 as a possible D gene (5 bases). Germline V gives CDR1 SGHRS, CDR2 YFSETQ. V was clipped by 0 bases and J by 2 bases, with 12 bases between them. The CDR3 runs to 15 residues. CDR3 loop: CASSLADTGTYEQYF. The CDR3 bases are TGCGCCAGCAGCTTGGCCGACACGGGGACCTACGAGCAGTACTTC.

This chain joins TRBV21-1 and TRBJ1-4. TRBV21-1 constitutes a pseudogene. The CDR3 contains 16 residues. Written as DNA, the CDR3 is TGTGCCAGCAGCCTACCCGGGGGAGCAACTAATGAAAAACTGTTTTTT. Translating gives CASSLPGGATNEKLFF.

The chain combines TRBV14 with TRBJ1-1; a weak D match, TRBD1 (5 bases). The CDR3 consists of 13 residues. Germline V gene lookup returns CDR1 SGHDN and CDR2 FVKESK. V lost 5 bases and J lost 6, with 13 bases in between. Here the CDR3 reads CASSVTPGSEAFF. The CDR3 nucleotides are TGTGCCAGCAGCGTCACACCAGGGTCTGAAGCTTTCTTT.

The rearrangement joins TRBV9 to TRBJ2-5, with 9 nucleotides matching TRBD1. Germline V gives CDR1 SGDLS, CDR2 YYNGEE. J lost 4 bases, V lost 4 bases, and 8 bases had no gene match. The CDR3 is 15 amino acids. The CDR3 bases are TGTGCCAGCAGCTCCCAACCGGGACAGGGAGAGACCCAGTACTTC. It encodes CASSSQPGQGETQYF.

The CDR3 DNA sequence: TGCGCCAGCAGCTTGACAGGGGGCGAGCAGTACTTC. Protein product: CASSLTGGEQYF. V is TRBV5-1 and J is TRBJ2-7; 8 nucleotides align to TRBD1. V was pared by 1 base and J by 6 bases, with 0 bases of the junction left unmatched. CDR3 length: 12 amino acids. Germline-derived CDR1 and CDR2 are SGHRS and YFSETQ.

The chain links TRBV7-2 to TRBJ1-4, with TRBD1 matching over 7 bases. There are 15 residues in the CDR3. Germline CDR1 and CDR2: SGHTA and FQGNSA. The trim removed 5 bases at V and 4 bases at J, leaving 7 bases unmatched. The CDR3 is CASSEQGQNNEKLFF. CDR3 DNA sequence: TGTGCCAGCAGCGAACAGGGGCAGAATAATGAAAAACTGTTTTTT.

This rearrangement joins TRBV5-1 to TRBJ2-5; TRBD2 agrees at 11 bases. The V segment lost 4 bases and the J segment 1 base; nucleotides outside the gene matches: 6. The CDR3 is 16 amino acids. The germline V gene has CDR1 SGHRS and CDR2 YFSETQ. The CDR3 here is CASSLGTSGAQETQYF. CDR3 DNA sequence: TGCGCCAGCAGCCTCGGGACTAGCGGAGCCCAAGAGACCCAGTACTTC.

This rearrangement joins TRBV3-1 (or the pseudogene TRBV3-2) to TRBJ2-3; 7 bases are shared with TRBD2. The germline CDR1 and CDR2 sequences are LGHDT and YNNKEL (reference sequence). After removal of 0 bases from V and 2 bases from J, the junction contained 8 bases not matched to a gene. The CDR3 contains 17 residues. The CDR3 loop reads CASSQDLQREATDTQYF. In DNA form, the CDR3 reads TGTGCCAGCAGCCAAGATCTCCAGCGGGAAGCCACAGATACGCAGTATTTT.

This clone has ten or more counts. Written as DNA, the CDR3 is TGTGCCAGCAGTTCCAGGACTAGCGGGGGCACCAACACCGGGGAGCTGTTTTTT. Translating it yields CASSSRTSGGTNTGELFF. The chain carries TRBV2 and TRBJ2-2; 13 bases are shared with TRBD2. With V trimmed by 5 bases and J by 2 bases, 8 bases remained unmatched. The CDR3 consists of 18 residues. Germline V gene sequence: CDR1 SNHLY, CDR2 FYNNEI.

The chain recombines TRBV9 with TRBJ2-5; 7 bases are a match to TRBD1. CDR3 size: 16 residues. Germline CDR1 SGDLS, CDR2 YYNGEE. After removal of 4 bases from V and 3 bases from J, the junction contained 12 bases not matched to a gene. The CDR3 spells CASSLDRARGEETQYF. In DNA, the CDR3 is TGTGCCAGCAGCCTCGACAGGGCCCGGGGCGAAGAGACCCAGTACTTC.

The chain carries TRBV2 and TRBJ1-5; a weak D match, TRBD1 (5 bases). Trimming left V 1 base short and J 7 bases short, with 11 bases between. Germline assignment: CDR1 SNHLY and CDR2 FYNNEI. The CDR3 runs 14 residues. CDR3 in amino acids: CASSEEGRWQPQHF. The DNA for the CDR3 is TGTGCCAGCAGTGAAGAGGGGCGATGGCAGCCCCAGCATTTT.

The genes are TRBV11-3 and TRBJ2-1, with D possibly matching TRBD1 (7 bases). This CDR3 contains 16 residues. Germline V gives CDR1 SGHNT, CDR2 YENEEA. V dropped 4 bases and J dropped 6 bases, with 19 bases sitting between them. Written as DNA, the CDR3 is TGTGCCAGCAGCTCACTTGGGGGGACAGCTATCAATGAGCAGTTCTTC. Amino acids: CASSSLGGTAINEQFF.

V usage is TRBV3-1 (or the pseudogene TRBV3-2) and J usage is TRBJ1-5, with D unresolved. V lost 3 bases and J lost 2, with 11 bases in between. The CDR3 is made up of 15 amino acids. CDR1 is LGHDT and CDR2 is YNNKEL in the germline V gene (reference sequence). The CDR3 nucleotides are TGTGCCAGCAGCCACACACCCACAGGCAATCAGCCCCAGCATTTT. Translating it yields CASSHTPTGNQPQHF.